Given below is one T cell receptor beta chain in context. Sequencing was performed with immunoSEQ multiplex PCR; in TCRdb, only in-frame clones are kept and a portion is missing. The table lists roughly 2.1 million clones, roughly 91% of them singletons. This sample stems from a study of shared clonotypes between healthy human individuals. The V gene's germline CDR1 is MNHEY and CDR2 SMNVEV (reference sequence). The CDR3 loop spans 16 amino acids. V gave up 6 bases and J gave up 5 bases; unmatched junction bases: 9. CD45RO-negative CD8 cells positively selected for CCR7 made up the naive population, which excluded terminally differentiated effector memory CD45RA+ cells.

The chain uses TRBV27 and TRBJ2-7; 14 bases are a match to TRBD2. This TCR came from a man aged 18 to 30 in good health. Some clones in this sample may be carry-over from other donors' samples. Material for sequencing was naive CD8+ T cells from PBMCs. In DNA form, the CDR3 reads TGTGCCAGCAGCAGACTAGCGGGAGGGCCGAATGACGAGCAGTACTTC. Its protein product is CASSRLAGGPNDEQYF.